The present T cell receptor beta chain was sequenced within a study of a mutant IDH1 vaccine in newly diagnosed glioma. Looking at the study overall: In weeks 1, 3, 5, 7, 11, 15, 19 and 23, patients were immunized, eight times in all. Beginning 4-6 weeks after radiotherapy alone, or with temozolomide cycles, vaccination took place. Most patients had radiochemotherapy with temozolomide before enrollment; others had one alone.

Time point defined: week 5, during vaccination. What each vaccine dose contained was 300 ug of mutant IDH1 20-mer peptide, accompanied by topical imiquimod. The CDR3 consists of 12 residues. The germline gives CDR1 SGHTS, CDR2 YDEGEE. Deletions cut 3 bases from V and 6 bases from J, with 10 bases between. Study-wide points: It was 80% to 95% of patients that developed vaccine-induced immune responses.

The data were produced by immunoSEQ multiplex PCR, yet TCRdb's version contains in-frame clones alone and is incomplete. This repertoire shows some 42,000 clones, around 85% found once; its top ten account for 1.7%. As to this clone: Its antigen remains unidentified.

The chain recombines TRBV5-8 with TRBJ2-7; D might be TRBD1 (5 bases). This TCR was recovered from a man in his forties with glioma. Here the sequenced sample was PBMCs, taken from a glioma patient whose treatment included an IDH1 peptide vaccine. CDR3 in amino acids: CASSWGPGEQYF. CDR3 DNA sequence: TGTGCCAGCAGCTGGGGCCCGGGCGAGCAGTACTTC.